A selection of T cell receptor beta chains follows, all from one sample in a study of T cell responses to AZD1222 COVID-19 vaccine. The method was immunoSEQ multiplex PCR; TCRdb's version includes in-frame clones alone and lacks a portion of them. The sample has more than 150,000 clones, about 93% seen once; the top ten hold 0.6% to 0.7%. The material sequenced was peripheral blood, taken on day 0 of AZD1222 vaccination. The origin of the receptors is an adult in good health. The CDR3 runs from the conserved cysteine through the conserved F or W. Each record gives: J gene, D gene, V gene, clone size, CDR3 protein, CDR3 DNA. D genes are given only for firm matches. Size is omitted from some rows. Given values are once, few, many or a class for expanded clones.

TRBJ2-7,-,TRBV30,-,CASTTPTNKHYGEQYF,TGTGCCTCAACAACCCCCACAAATAAGCACTACGGGGAGCAGTACTTC
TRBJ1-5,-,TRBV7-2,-,CASSPLGGQGQPQHF,TGTGCCAGCAGCCCGCTTGGGGGGCAGGGGCAGCCCCAGCATTTT
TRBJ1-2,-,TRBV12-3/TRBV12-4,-,CASSLDRYGYTF,TGTGCCAGCAGTTTAGATAGGTATGGCTACACCTTC
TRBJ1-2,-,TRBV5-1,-,CASSLGSTQPNYGYTF,TGCGCCAGCAGCTTGGGAAGTACGCAACCCAACTATGGCTACACCTTC
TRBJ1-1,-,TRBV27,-,CASSRPDSYTEAFF,TGTGCCAGCAGCCGACCGGACAGTTACACTGAAGCTTTCTTT
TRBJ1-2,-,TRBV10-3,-,CAISESGANYGYTF,TGTGCCATCAGTGAGTCGGGGGCTAACTATGGCTACACCTTC
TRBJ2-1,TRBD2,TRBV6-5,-,CASSLGLAAYNEQFF,TGTGCCAGCAGCTTAGGACTAGCGGCCTACAATGAGCAGTTCTTC
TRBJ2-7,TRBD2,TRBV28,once,CASNRQYGGEQYF,TGTGCCAGCAACCGTCAGTACGGGGGGGAGCAGTACTTC
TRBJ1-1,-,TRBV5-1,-,CASSLDARETEAFF,TGCGCCAGCAGCTTGGATGCCAGGGAAACTGAAGCTTTCTTT
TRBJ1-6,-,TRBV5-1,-,CASSLAAGRVGGLTPLHF,TGCGCCAGCAGCTTGGCCGCCGGGAGGGTAGGAGGCCTCACACCCCTCCACTTT
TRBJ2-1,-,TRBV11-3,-,CASSLEPLPDVNPYNEQFF,TGTGCCAGCAGCTTAGAACCCCTACCTGACGTAAACCCCTACAATGAGCAGTTCTTC
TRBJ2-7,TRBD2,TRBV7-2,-,CASSFGGASYEQYF,TGTGCCAGCAGCTTCGGGGGGGCATCCTACGAGCAGTACTTC
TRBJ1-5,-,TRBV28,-,CASSLLAQPQHF,TGTGCCAGCAGTTTGCTGGCTCAGCCCCAGCATTTT
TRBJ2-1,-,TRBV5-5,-,CASSLVPNSYNEQFF,TGTGCCAGCAGCTTGGTACCGAACTCCTACAATGAGCAGTTCTTC
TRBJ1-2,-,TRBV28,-,CASNGDYGYTF,TGTGCCAGCAACGGTGACTATGGCTACACCTTC
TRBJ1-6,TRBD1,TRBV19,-,CASSLSGQGNSPLHF,TGTGCCAGTAGTTTAAGCGGACAGGGGAATTCACCCCTCCACTTT
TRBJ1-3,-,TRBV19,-,CASSINWERGNTIYF,TGTGCCAGTAGTATTAATTGGGAAAGGGGAAACACCATATATTTT
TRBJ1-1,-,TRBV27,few,CASSLLGQGTEAFF,TGTGCCAGCAGTCTTCTGGGGCAGGGCACTGAAGCTTTCTTT